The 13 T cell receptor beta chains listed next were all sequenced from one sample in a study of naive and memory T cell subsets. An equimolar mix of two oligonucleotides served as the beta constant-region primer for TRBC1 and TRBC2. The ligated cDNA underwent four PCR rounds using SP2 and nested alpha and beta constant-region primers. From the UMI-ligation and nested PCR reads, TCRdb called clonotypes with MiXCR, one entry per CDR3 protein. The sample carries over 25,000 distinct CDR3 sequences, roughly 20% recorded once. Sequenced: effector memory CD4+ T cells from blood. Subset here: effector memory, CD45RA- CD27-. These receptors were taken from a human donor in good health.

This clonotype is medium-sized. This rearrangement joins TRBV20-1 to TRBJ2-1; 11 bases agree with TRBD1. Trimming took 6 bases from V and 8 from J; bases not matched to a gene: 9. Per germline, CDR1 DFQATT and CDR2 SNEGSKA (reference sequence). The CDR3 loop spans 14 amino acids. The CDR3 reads CSAEGQGARDEQFF. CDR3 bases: TGCAGTGCAGAAGGACAGGGGGCGAGGGATGAGCAGTTCTTC.

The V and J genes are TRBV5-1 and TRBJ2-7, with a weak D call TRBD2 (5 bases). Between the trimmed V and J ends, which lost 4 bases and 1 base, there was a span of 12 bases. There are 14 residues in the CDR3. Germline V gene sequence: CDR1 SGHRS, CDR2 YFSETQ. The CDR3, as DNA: TGCGCCAGCAGCCCTGGACTGCTGTCCTACGAGCAGTACTTC. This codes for CASSPGLLSYEQYF.

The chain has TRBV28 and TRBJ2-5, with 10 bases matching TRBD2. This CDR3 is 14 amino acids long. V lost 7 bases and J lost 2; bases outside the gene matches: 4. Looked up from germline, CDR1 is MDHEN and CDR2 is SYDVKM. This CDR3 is CASTTLAGQETQYF. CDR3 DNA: TGTGCCAGCACCACACTAGCGGGACAAGAGACCCAGTACTTC. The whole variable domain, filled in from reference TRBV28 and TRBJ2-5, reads DVKVTQSSRYLVKRTGEKVFLECVQDMDHENMFWYRQDPGLGLRLIYFSYDVKMKEKGDIPEGYSVSREKKERFSLILESASTNQTSMYLCASTTLAGQETQYFGPGTRLLVL.

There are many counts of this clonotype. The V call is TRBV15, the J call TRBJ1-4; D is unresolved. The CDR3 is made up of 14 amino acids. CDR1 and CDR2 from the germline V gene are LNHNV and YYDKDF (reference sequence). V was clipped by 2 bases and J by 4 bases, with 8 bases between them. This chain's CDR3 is CATSRQTGNEKLFF. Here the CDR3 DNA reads TGTGCCACCAGCAGACAGACGGGTAATGAAAAACTGTTTTTT.

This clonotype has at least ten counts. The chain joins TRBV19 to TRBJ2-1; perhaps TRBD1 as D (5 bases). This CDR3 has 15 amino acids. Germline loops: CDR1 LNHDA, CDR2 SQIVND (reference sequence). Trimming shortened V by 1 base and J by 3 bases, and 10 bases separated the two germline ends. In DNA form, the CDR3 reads TGTGCCAGTAGTATAGGACAGAATAACTACAATGAGCAGTTCTTC. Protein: CASSIGQNNYNEQFF.

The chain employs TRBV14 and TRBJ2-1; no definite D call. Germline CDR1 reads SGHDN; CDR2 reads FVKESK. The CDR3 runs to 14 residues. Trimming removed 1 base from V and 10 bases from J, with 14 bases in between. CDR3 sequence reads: CASSQVYGSGEQFF. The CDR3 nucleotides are TGTGCCAGCAGCCAAGTGTACGGGTCTGGGGAGCAGTTCTTC.

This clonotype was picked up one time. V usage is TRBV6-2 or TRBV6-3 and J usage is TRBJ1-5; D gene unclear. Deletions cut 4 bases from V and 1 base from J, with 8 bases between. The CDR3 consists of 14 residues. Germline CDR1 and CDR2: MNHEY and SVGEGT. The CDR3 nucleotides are TGTGCCAGCAGTTTTTTCGGAAGCAATCAGCCCCAGCATTTT. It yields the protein CASSFFGSNQPQHF.

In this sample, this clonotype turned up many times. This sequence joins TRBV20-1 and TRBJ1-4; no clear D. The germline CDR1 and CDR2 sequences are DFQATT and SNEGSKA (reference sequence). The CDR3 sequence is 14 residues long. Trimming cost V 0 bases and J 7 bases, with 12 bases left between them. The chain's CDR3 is CSARDIKGGEKLFF. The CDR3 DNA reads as TGCAGTGCTAGAGATATAAAGGGTGGTGAAAAACTGTTTTTT.

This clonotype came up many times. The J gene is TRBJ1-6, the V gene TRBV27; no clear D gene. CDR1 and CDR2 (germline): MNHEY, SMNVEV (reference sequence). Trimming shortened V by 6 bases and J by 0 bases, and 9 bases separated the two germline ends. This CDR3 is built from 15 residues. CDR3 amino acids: CASSLGSSYNSPLHF. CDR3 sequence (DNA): TGTGCCAGCAGCTTGGGGAGCTCCTATAATTCACCCCTCCACTTT.

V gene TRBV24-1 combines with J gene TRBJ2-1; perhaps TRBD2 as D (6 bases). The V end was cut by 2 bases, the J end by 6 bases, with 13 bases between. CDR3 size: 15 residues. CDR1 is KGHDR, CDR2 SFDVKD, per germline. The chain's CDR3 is CATSDSGTQTNEQFF. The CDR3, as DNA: TGTGCCACCAGTGATTCCGGGACTCAAACCAATGAGCAGTTCTTC.

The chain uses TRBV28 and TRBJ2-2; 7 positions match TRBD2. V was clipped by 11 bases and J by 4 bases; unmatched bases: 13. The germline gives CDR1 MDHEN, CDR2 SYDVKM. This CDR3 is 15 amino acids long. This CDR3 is CAGGRAGVVTGELFF. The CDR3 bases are TGTGCCGGAGGCCGGGCGGGAGTCGTCACCGGGGAGCTGTTTTTT.

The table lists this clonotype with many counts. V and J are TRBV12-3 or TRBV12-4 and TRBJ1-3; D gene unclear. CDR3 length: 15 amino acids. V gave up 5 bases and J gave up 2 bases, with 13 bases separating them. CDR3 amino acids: CASSPKTITGNTIYF. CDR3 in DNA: TGTGCCAGCAGTCCTAAAACTATAACTGGAAACACCATATATTTT.

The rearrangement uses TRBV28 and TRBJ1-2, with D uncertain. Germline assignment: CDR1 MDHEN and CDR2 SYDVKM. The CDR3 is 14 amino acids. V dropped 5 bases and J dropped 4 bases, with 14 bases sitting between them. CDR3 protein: CASSTGPDFYGYTF. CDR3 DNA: TGTGCCAGCAGTACCGGACCCGATTTCTATGGCTACACCTTC.